Shown below are 19 T cell receptor beta chains from a single sample sequenced in a study of T cell responses to AZD1222 COVID-19 vaccine. Assay used: immunoSEQ multiplex PCR; TCRdb lists only in-frame clones, some missing. The table has approximately 150,000 clones, approximately 93% seen once; the top ten hold roughly an eighth. Source: peripheral blood, taken after recovery from COVID-19. The receptors here all came from an adult who had recovered from COVID-19.

The J gene is TRBJ1-5, the V gene TRBV10-3; D call uncertain. This CDR3 is 11 amino acids long. Germline loops: CDR1 ENHRY, CDR2 SYGVKD. The V and J ends lost 10 bases and 5 bases respectively, with 9 bases between them. CDR3 DNA: TGTGCCAGCGGATCAGATCAGCCCCAGCATTTT. Amino acids: CASGSDQPQHF.

V gene TRBV4-1 combines with J gene TRBJ2-5; TRBD1 aligns across 7 bases. Germline V CDR1 and CDR2: MGHRA, YSYEKL. The CDR3 totals 14 residues. V was clipped by 3 bases and J by 2 bases; unmatched bases: 3. The CDR3 protein is CASSHWGQQETQYF. For the CDR3, the DNA is TGCGCCAGCAGCCATTGGGGACAGCAAGAGACCCAGTACTTC.

The V gene is TRBV2, the J gene TRBJ2-3; perhaps D is TRBD1 or TRBD2 (7 bases each). V dropped 4 bases and J dropped 3 bases, with 11 bases sitting between them. Germline V lookup: CDR1 SNHLY, CDR2 FYNNEI. This CDR3 has 14 amino acids. The CDR3 coding sequence is TGTGCCAGCAGTGGGCAGGGGGGGACAGATACGCAGTATTTT. Amino acids: CASSGQGGTDTQYF.

The CDR3 region is CASSPRKETQYF. The CDR3 nucleotides read TGTGCCAGCTCACCACGGAAAGAGACCCAGTACTTC. The rearrangement links TRBV18 to TRBJ2-5, with unresolved D. The CDR3 extends over 12 amino acids. V lost 1 base and J 3 bases, leaving 3 bases between the germline ends. CDR1 and CDR2 from the germline V gene are KGHSH and LQKENI.

The J gene is TRBJ1-6, the V gene TRBV3-1 (or the pseudogene TRBV3-2); TRBD1 matches at 10 bases. This CDR3 is 17 amino acids long. Germline V gene data show CDR1 as LGHDT and CDR2 as YNNKEL (reference sequence). V was clipped by 6 bases and J by 5 bases; unmatched bases: 10. The CDR3 loop is CASRQRDRGVHNSPLHF. The CDR3 DNA sequence: TGTGCCAGCAGGCAGAGGGACAGGGGAGTCCATAATTCACCCCTCCACTTT.

This chain uses TRBV6-4 with TRBJ2-1; D is ambiguous. This CDR3 has 13 amino acids. Trimming stripped 5 bases from V and 7 bases from J, with 12 bases between. Germline V CDR1 and CDR2: MRHNA, SNTAGT. This chain's CDR3 is CASSSSIGNEQFF. The DNA of the CDR3 is TGTGCCAGCAGTTCCTCTATAGGGAATGAGCAGTTCTTC.

The chain joins TRBV27 to TRBJ2-7; 9 nucleotides align to TRBD2. Losses at the gene ends were 2 bases for V and 4 bases for J; bases not matched to a gene: 6. Germline assignment: CDR1 MNHEY and CDR2 SMNVEV (reference sequence). The CDR3 sequence is 15 residues long. CDR3 DNA sequence: TGTGCCAGCAGTTTAGAGGGCGGGAGGGGGTACGAGCAGTACTTC. This translates into CASSLEGGRGYEQYF.

The CDR3 sequence: CASNEGWGNTIYF. The CDR3 DNA reads as TGTGCCAGTAATGAGGGTTGGGGAAACACCATATATTTT. The chain is built from TRBV19 and TRBJ1-3; D gene ambiguous. The ends were cut back, 7 bases at V and 4 bases at J, with 11 bases in the middle. The CDR3 extends over 13 amino acids. CDR1 and CDR2 (germline): LNHDA, SQIVND (reference sequence).

V and J are TRBV4-2 and TRBJ2-2, with D perhaps matching TRBD2 (5 bases). Germline CDR1 and CDR2: LGHNA and YNFKEQ. CDR3 length: 14 amino acids. V lost 4 bases to trimming and J lost 6 bases, with 12 bases between them. The CDR3 sequence: CASSPQTRPGELFF. The CDR3 DNA sequence: TGTGCCAGCAGCCCACAAACTAGGCCCGGGGAGCTGTTTTTT.

This clone has a handful of counts. The chain links TRBV10-3 to TRBJ2-7; TRBD1 matches at 12 bases. The CDR3 length is 16 residues. Germline loops: CDR1 ENHRY, CDR2 SYGVKD. Unmatched junction bases numbered 7, after V lost 4 bases and J lost 3 bases. CDR3 protein: CAISGGTGGKGYEQYF. Here the CDR3 DNA reads TGTGCCATCAGTGGGGGGACAGGGGGCAAGGGCTACGAGCAGTACTTC.

The chain carries TRBV4-2 and TRBJ2-1, with TRBD2 as a possible D gene (5 bases). V lost 0 bases, J lost 0 bases, and 9 bases lay in between. The CDR3 runs to 16 residues. Per germline, CDR1 LGHNA and CDR2 YNFKEQ. The CDR3 DNA is TGTGCCAGCAGCCAAGATGCGGGCAGCTCCTACAATGAGCAGTTCTTC. This translates into CASSQDAGSSYNEQFF.

V usage is TRBV10-1 and J usage is TRBJ1-2, with 9 positions matching TRBD1. Germline assignment: CDR1 WNHNN and CDR2 SYGVQD (reference sequence). The CDR3 extends over 20 amino acids. V lost 7 bases to trimming and J lost 3 bases; unmatched junction nucleotides: 24. The CDR3 sequence: CASTDRGQGPHGLGDYGYTF. The CDR3 bases are TGCGCCAGCACTGACCGGGGACAGGGCCCGCATGGGCTCGGGGACTATGGCTACACCTTC.

The V and J genes are TRBV5-1 and TRBJ2-1; D not resolved. Germline CDR1 and CDR2: SGHRS and YFSETQ. The CDR3 loop spans 13 amino acids. The germline V and J ends were trimmed by 6 bases and 7 bases, with 14 bases remaining between them. The CDR3 sequence: CASTTVWPNEQFF. The CDR3 bases are TGCGCCAGCACGACCGTTTGGCCTAATGAGCAGTTCTTC.

This chain joins TRBV28 and TRBJ2-7, with D tentatively TRBD1 (5 bases). V was trimmed by 6 bases and J by 5 bases, leaving 23 bases between them. This CDR3 comprises 16 residues. The germline V gene encodes CDR1 MDHEN and CDR2 SYDVKM. The CDR3, as DNA: TGTGCCAGCAGATCTGATTTGTCGATGGGGCTCCACGAGCAGTACTTC. It translates to CASRSDLSMGLHEQYF.

The chain combines TRBV15 with TRBJ2-3; no firm D call. V was pared by 5 bases and J by 6 bases, with 21 bases between. Looked up from germline, CDR1 is LNHNV and CDR2 is YYDKDF (reference sequence). The CDR3 is 16 amino acids. CDR3 in amino acids: CATSRSAGAGPDTQYF. The CDR3 DNA is TGTGCCACCAGCCGGTCGGCAGGCGCCGGCCCGGATACGCAGTATTTT.

V gene TRBV19 combines with J gene TRBJ2-1; 10 nucleotides line up with TRBD2. This CDR3 spans 17 amino acids. Germline assignment: CDR1 LNHDA and CDR2 SQIVND (reference sequence). With 3 bases clipped from V and 6 bases from J, the junction kept 11 bases outside the gene matches. The CDR3 sequence: CASSIGGAGGPVNEQFF. CDR3 nucleotide sequence: TGTGCCAGTAGTATCGGAGGAGCGGGAGGGCCGGTCAATGAGCAGTTCTTC.

This rearrangement joins TRBV28 to TRBJ2-7, with D unresolved. This CDR3 region has 14 residues. V was shortened by 3 bases and J by 5 bases, with 14 bases between the two germline ends. CDR1 MDHEN and CDR2 SYDVKM come from the germline V gene. The CDR3 sequence: CASSLAWDGDEQYF. The CDR3 region has the DNA TGTGCCAGCAGTTTGGCGTGGGATGGGGACGAGCAGTACTTC.

The J gene is TRBJ2-3, the V gene TRBV5-1; D is unclear. Trimming took off 0 bases at V and 4 bases at J, with 9 bases between the two ends. Per germline, CDR1 SGHRS and CDR2 YFSETQ. The CDR3 has 14 amino acids. The CDR3 coding sequence is TGCGCCAGCAGCTTGGACTCCTCTGCAGATACGCAGTATTTT. It yields the protein CASSLDSSADTQYF.

The J gene is TRBJ2-7, the V gene TRBV12-3 or TRBV12-4; unclear D gene. This CDR3 comprises 11 residues. Trimming took 5 bases from V and 5 from J, leaving 7 bases between them. This chain's CDR3 is CASSAADEQYF. The CDR3 nucleotides read TGTGCCAGCAGTGCGGCCGACGAGCAGTACTTC.